This TCR beta chain was sequenced during a study of cytomegalovirus exposure and HLA in healthy donors. This table comes from immunoSEQ multiplex PCR, and its TCRdb copy is limited to in-frame clones, with some not included. The top ten clones hold less than 2.5% of a sample with 45,000 or so clones, approximately 93% of them seen once. The germline gives CDR1 MNHEY, CDR2 SVGAGI. This CDR3 comprises 13 residues. V lost 0 bases and J lost 7, with 6 bases in between. This clone was counted once. The sequencing sample was made of PBMCs. The source of this sequence is a woman in her late teens or twenties in good health and CMV-seronegative. This chain links TRBV6-5 with TRBJ1-4; no clear D gene. CDR3 DNA: TGTGCCAGCAGTTACTCGACTGTTGAAAAACTGTTTTTT. This sequence encodes CASSYSTVEKLFF.